One T cell receptor (beta chain) is described in this entry. Its cognate antigen has yet to be identified. There are no base qualities to consult, and no much larger clone falls within one base. This entry is derived from a study of technical replicates of blood from a handful of donors (dated 2017 in TCRdb). The library came from the immunoSEQ multiplex PCR assay. The clones in this table, taken by TCRdb from immuneACCESS, are in-frame only. Not every clone is retained; where verified, under half of the shortfall comes from an unresolved V gene, and the cause of the rest is unknown. Counted in this sample were 100,000 or so clones; 90% to 97% of them appeared once. The top ten hold approximately 0.37% of the sample. CDR1 MNHEY and CDR2 SMNVEV are derived from the germline V gene (reference sequence). CDR3 length: 14 amino acids, cysteine to phenylalanine. This entry keeps only the CDR3 DNA: 42 bases, framed from base 1. The junction carries 13 bases between V and J, which are trimmed by 0 bases and 8 bases respectively.

Material: T cells isolated from PBMCs. This chain joins TRBV27 to TRBJ1-2, with TRBD1 tentatively as D gene (5 bases match). This receptor was identified in a human donor in good health. CDR3 protein: CASSLSGGARGYTF. The sequenced DNA is TGTGCCAGCAGTTTATCGGGAGGGGCGCGGGGCTACACCTTC.